This TCR beta chain came from a study of breast tumors, draining lymph nodes, adjacent tissues. Each CDR3 protein is one row after TCRdb ran MiXCR on the multiplex PCR reads. The table has about 230,000 distinct CDR3 sequences, 32% seen once. Trimming shortened V by 4 bases and J by 1 base, and 9 bases separated the two germline ends. Germline CDR1 SGHNT, CDR2 YYREEE (reference sequence). The CDR3 sequence is 15 residues long. This clonotype was detected ten times or more. The lymph nodes were axillary draining lymph nodes from breast cancer patients. The sample consisted of axillary lymph node tissue. The rearrangement joins TRBV5-4 to TRBJ2-6; the D is unclear. The receptor was isolated from a female donor with breast cancer. Some clones in this sample may be carry-over from other donors' samples. CDR3 protein: CASSRPSSGANVLTF. DNA of the CDR3: TGTGCCAGCAGCCGACCGTCGTCTGGGGCCAACGTCCTGACTTTC.